This passage covers 15 T cell receptor beta chains from one sample sequenced in a study of shared clonotypes between healthy human individuals. The data were produced by immunoSEQ multiplex PCR, yet TCRdb's version contains in-frame clones alone and is incomplete. In the table there are 740,000 or so clones, around 73% of which are singletons. Sequenced sample: memory CD4+ T cells sorted from blood. Documented subset: CD45RA-negative fraction. All receptors come from a woman aged 30 to 39 in good health.

The rearrangement links TRBV27 to TRBJ2-3; a weak D match, TRBD2 (5 bases). V was shortened by 7 bases and J by 4 bases, with 15 bases between the two germline ends. CDR3 length: 14 amino acids. Looked up from germline, CDR1 is MNHEY and CDR2 is SMNVEV (reference sequence). CDR3 residues: CASIPRLSADTQYF. The CDR3 DNA follows: TGTGCCAGCATCCCCCGACTATCGGCAGATACGCAGTATTTT.

The chain carries TRBV4-2 and TRBJ2-5; 11 nucleotides align to TRBD2. Germline assignment: CDR1 LGHNA and CDR2 YNFKEQ. The CDR3 loop spans 15 amino acids. J lost 7 bases, V lost 1 base, and 5 bases had no gene match. The CDR3 loop reads CASSQVAGGEGTQYF. The CDR3 coding sequence is TGTGCCAGCAGCCAAGTAGCGGGAGGGGAAGGGACCCAGTACTTC.

The chain recombines TRBV29-1 with TRBJ2-3, with a tentative D call TRBD2 (6 bases). CDR1 and CDR2 from the germline V gene are SQVTM and ANQGSEA. Trimming shortened V by 1 base and J by 5 bases, and 13 bases separated the two germline ends. CDR3 length: 14 amino acids. The CDR3 nucleotides are TGCAGCGTTGAAGCGGGAGCGGGTGGAGATACGCAGTATTTT. Protein product: CSVEAGAGGDTQYF.

To note about this clone: A far larger clone is only one base removed, so a read error is likely. The same CDR3 also results from other DNA sequences found in this sample. The chain carries TRBV6-5 and TRBJ2-3; 7 bases are a match to TRBD2. Unmatched junction bases numbered 9, after V lost 5 bases and J lost 4 bases. Germline values: CDR1 MNHEY, CDR2 SVGAGI. The CDR3 loop spans 15 amino acids. CDR3 bases: TGTGCCAGCAGTACCCTGGGGGGGGAATCAGATACGCAGTATTTT. Residues: CASSTLGGESDTQYF.

In its sample, this clone was seen a few times. Other DNA sequences in the sample encode the same CDR3. The rearrangement uses TRBV19 and TRBJ2-6, with TRBD1 as a possible D gene (5 bases). V lost 3 bases and J 0 bases, leaving 12 bases between the germline ends. Per the germline V gene, CDR1 is LNHDA and CDR2 is SQIVND (reference sequence). The length of the CDR3 is 17 residues. CDR3 region: CASSIFYRSSGANVLTF. In nucleotides, the CDR3 is TGTGCCAGTAGTATTTTTTACAGGAGCTCTGGGGCCAACGTCCTGACTTTC.

This clone has just a few counts. This sequence joins TRBV25-1 and TRBJ2-6; the D gene is possibly TRBD2 (5 bases). This CDR3 spans 17 amino acids. Trimming cost V 0 bases and J 2 bases, with 11 bases left between them. Germline CDR1 reads MGHDK; CDR2 reads SYGVNS. This CDR3 reads CASSEYEGTTGANVLTF. CDR3 DNA: TGTGCCAGCAGTGAATACGAGGGAACGACTGGGGCCAACGTCCTGACTTTC. The full variable domain, rest sourced from reference TRBV25-1 and TRBJ2-6, is EADIYQTPRYLVIGTGKKITLECSQTMGHDKMYWYQQDPGMELHLIHYSYGVNSTEKGDLSSESTVSRIRTEHFPLTLESARPSHTSQYLCASSEYEGTTGANVLTFGAGSRLTVL.

This clone appeared a single time. The rearrangement links TRBV4-1 to TRBJ1-4, with 10 bases fitting TRBD1. This CDR3 comprises 17 residues. V trimming: 4 bases; J trimming: 4 bases; junction bases outside the gene matches: 9. The germline V gene encodes CDR1 MGHRA and CDR2 YSYEKL. CDR3 nucleotide sequence: TGCGCCAGCAGCCGCGCCGGACAGGGGGAGGGTAATGAAAAACTGTTTTTT. Protein product: CASSRAGQGEGNEKLFF.

The chain employs TRBV5-1 and TRBJ1-2, with 8 bases that match TRBD1. Germline loops: CDR1 SGHRS, CDR2 YFSETQ. The CDR3 contains 17 residues. The ends lost 1 base at V and 2 bases at J; junction bases unmatched: 10. This chain's CDR3 is CASSLWGQAPRNYGYTF. DNA for the CDR3: TGCGCCAGCAGCTTGTGGGGACAGGCGCCCCGGAACTATGGCTACACCTTC. Supplemented by reference TRBV5-1 and TRBJ1-2, the full variable domain reads KAGVTQTPRYLIKTRGQQVTLSCSPISGHRSVSWYQQTPGQGLQFLFEYFSETQRNKGNFPGRFSGRQFSNSRSEMNVSTLELGDSALYLCASSLWGQAPRNYGYTFGSGTRLTVV.

The genes are TRBV5-1 and TRBJ2-7; the D gene is possibly TRBD1 (7 bases). Germline CDR1 reads SGHRS; CDR2 reads YFSETQ. Trimming stripped 2 bases from V and 7 bases from J, with 13 bases between. This CDR3 comprises 13 residues. CDR3 DNA sequence: TGCGCCAGCAGCTTTCAGGGGGGATGGGAGCAGTACTTC. Protein sequence: CASSFQGGWEQYF.

There are a few counts of this clone. This specimen includes other DNA sequences encoding the same CDR3. The V gene is TRBV5-1, the J gene TRBJ2-1, with a weak D call TRBD2 (5 bases). The CDR3 is 15 residues long. V was shortened by 0 bases and J by 1 base, with 8 bases between the two germline ends. CDR1 and CDR2 from the germline V gene are SGHRS and YFSETQ. The CDR3 sequence is CASSLGSGSYNEQFF. The CDR3 nucleotides read TGCGCCAGCAGCTTGGGGAGCGGATCCTACAATGAGCAGTTCTTC.

For the CDR3, the DNA is TGTGCCAGCTCACCATCTTTCGACATCGATGGCTACACCTTC. Its translation: CASSPSFDIDGYTF. This chain connects TRBV18 to TRBJ1-2; no definite D call. The CDR3 totals 14 residues. The V and J ends lost 2 bases and 6 bases respectively, with 13 bases between them. Germline CDR1 is KGHSH and CDR2 is LQKENI.

This rearrangement joins TRBV4-1 to TRBJ2-5, with D perhaps matching TRBD1 (7 bases). The CDR3 covers 18 residues. V was clipped by 0 bases and J by 5 bases, with 22 bases between them. The germline CDR1 and CDR2 sequences are MGHRA and YSYEKL. The CDR3 spells CASSQDLGIGGGRETQYF. The CDR3 DNA reads as TGCGCCAGCAGCCAAGATTTGGGCATTGGAGGGGGCCGGGAGACCCAGTACTTC.

Concerning this clone: The sample carries other DNA sequences with the same CDR3. The chain joins TRBV5-1 to TRBJ2-3; a possible D gene is TRBD2 (5 bases). Germline values: CDR1 SGHRS, CDR2 YFSETQ. Trimming pared 0 bases from V and 2 bases from J, leaving 7 bases between. The CDR3 spans 14 residues. CDR3 DNA: TGCGCCAGCAGCTTGGCACTAGACACAGATACGCAGTATTTT. Amino acid sequence: CASSLALDTDTQYF.

This clone was found once. The chain has TRBV19 and TRBJ2-1; 11 bases align to TRBD2. Unmatched junction bases numbered 10, after V lost 6 bases and J lost 0 bases. Germline V gene sequence: CDR1 LNHDA, CDR2 SQIVND (reference sequence). The CDR3 spans 18 residues. The CDR3 DNA is TGTGCCAGTAGGGAGATAGCGGGAGGGGGGAGCTCCTACAATGAGCAGTTCTTC. Protein: CASREIAGGGSSYNEQFF.

The gene calls are TRBV11-2 and TRBJ1-2; TRBD1 matches at 7 bases. V gave up 2 bases and J gave up 3 bases; unmatched junction bases: 6. Looked up from germline, CDR1 is SGHAT and CDR2 is FQNNGV. This CDR3 has 15 residues. CDR3 in amino acids: CASSLRWDSDYGYTF. In DNA, the CDR3 is TGTGCCAGCAGCTTAAGGTGGGACAGCGACTATGGCTACACCTTC.